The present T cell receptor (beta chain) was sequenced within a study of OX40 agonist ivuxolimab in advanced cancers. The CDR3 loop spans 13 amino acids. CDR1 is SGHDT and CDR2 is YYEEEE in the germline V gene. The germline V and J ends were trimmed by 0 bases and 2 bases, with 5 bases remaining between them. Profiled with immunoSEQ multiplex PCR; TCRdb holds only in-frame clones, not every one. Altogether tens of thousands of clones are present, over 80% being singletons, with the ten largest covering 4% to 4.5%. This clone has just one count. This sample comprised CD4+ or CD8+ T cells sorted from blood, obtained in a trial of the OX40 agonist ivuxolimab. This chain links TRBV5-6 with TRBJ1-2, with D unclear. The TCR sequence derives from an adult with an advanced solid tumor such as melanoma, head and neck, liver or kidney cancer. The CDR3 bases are TGTGCCAGCAGCTTGGTCTCGAACTATGGCTACACCTTC. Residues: CASSLVSNYGYTF.